These 14 T cell receptor beta chains originate from one sample sequenced in a study of blood T cell repertoires in COVID-19. Using immunoSEQ multiplex PCR, the repertoire was profiled, and TCRdb retains in-frame clones only, with some absent. Counted here are hundreds of thousands of clones, 80% to 90% occurring once; the ten biggest clones make up around 2.5%. The sequencing sample was made of peripheral blood. Receptors originate from a woman aged 40 to 50 with active or convalescent COVID-19.

This clone was seen a single time. This sequence joins TRBV30 and TRBJ1-1; D uncertain. CDR1 is GTSNPN, CDR2 SVGIG, per germline (reference sequence). The CDR3 spans 10 residues. Trimming pared 5 bases from V and 5 bases from J, leaving 6 bases between. This CDR3 reads CAWAGTEAFF. The CDR3 DNA reads as TGTGCCTGGGCGGGTACTGAAGCTTTCTTT.

V and J are TRBV5-4 and TRBJ1-3, with D tentatively TRBD1 (6 bases). Trimming removed 5 bases from V and 3 bases from J, with 18 bases in between. Germline CDR1 SGHNT, CDR2 YYREEE (reference sequence). This CDR3 contains 16 residues. The CDR3 loop reads CASSWMGASGGNTIYF. CDR3 coding DNA: TGTGCCAGCAGTTGGATGGGGGCCAGTGGTGGAAACACCATATATTTT.

This chain connects TRBV24-1 to TRBJ1-2, with D maybe TRBD1 (5 bases). Germline loops: CDR1 KGHDR, CDR2 SFDVKD. Trimming removed 3 bases from V and 8 bases from J, with 21 bases in between. The CDR3 is 16 residues long. Here the CDR3 DNA reads TGTGCCACCAGTGATCCCTCGACCGGGACTAAAGGAGGCTACACCTTC. Encoded protein: CATSDPSTGTKGGYTF.

This chain uses TRBV5-1 with TRBJ2-1; 10 bases agree with TRBD2. The V and J ends lost 6 bases and 9 bases, in that order; junction bases with no gene match: 9. The CDR3 loop spans 14 amino acids. The germline gives CDR1 SGHRS, CDR2 YFSETQ. CDR3 sequence: CASNLRAGGLEQFF. DNA of the CDR3: TGCGCCAGCAACCTCCGAGCGGGAGGGCTTGAGCAGTTCTTC.

The chain is built from TRBV5-8 and TRBJ1-4; TRBD1 matches at 7 bases. V trimming: 2 bases; J trimming: 5 bases; junction bases outside the gene matches: 6. CDR1 SGHTS and CDR2 YDEGEE come from the germline V gene. The CDR3 length is 15 residues. CDR3 protein: CASSFGTDQNEKLFF. CDR3 coding DNA: TGTGCCAGCAGCTTCGGGACAGATCAAAATGAAAAACTGTTTTTT.

The CDR3 loop reads CASRGTGGSYGYTF. CDR3 bases: TGTGCCAGCAGGGGGACAGGGGGCTCCTATGGCTACACCTTC. This sequence joins TRBV28 and TRBJ1-2; TRBD1 aligns across 12 bases. This CDR3 contains 14 residues. Germline CDR1 is MDHEN and CDR2 is SYDVKM. Unmatched junction bases numbered 3, after V lost 6 bases and J lost 4 bases.

This chain connects TRBV5-1 to TRBJ2-1, with 7 nucleotides matching TRBD2. There are 17 residues in the CDR3. Germline V lookup: CDR1 SGHRS, CDR2 YFSETQ. Trimming cost V 4 bases and J 8 bases; bases outside gene matches: 18. CDR3 in amino acids: CASSLFLSGVGSDEQFF. Here the CDR3 DNA reads TGCGCCAGCAGCCTCTTTCTAAGCGGGGTGGGTAGCGATGAGCAGTTCTTC.

The rearrangement joins TRBV4-1 to TRBJ2-1, with 7 bases identical to TRBD1. Germline V CDR1 and CDR2: MGHRA, YSYEKL. The CDR3 sequence is 12 residues long. Trimming removed 2 bases from V and 9 bases from J; junction bases left unmatched: 1. In DNA, the CDR3 is TGCGCCAGCAGCCAAAGACAGGGTGAGCAGTTCTTC. It codes for CASSQRQGEQFF.

The chain combines TRBV24-1 with TRBJ1-2, with D unclear. Trimming pared 4 bases from V and 4 bases from J, leaving 6 bases between. CDR3 length: 12 residues. Germline CDR1 KGHDR, CDR2 SFDVKD. CDR3 sequence: CATSEAAYGYTF. The CDR3 region has the DNA TGTGCCACCAGTGAAGCGGCCTATGGCTACACCTTC.

The rearrangement uses TRBV7-2 and TRBJ2-6, with 7 bases fitting TRBD2. Germline V gene sequence: CDR1 SGHTA, CDR2 FQGNSA. This CDR3 region has 15 residues. The V segment lost 4 bases and the J segment 4 bases; nucleotides outside the gene matches: 4. CDR3 in amino acids: CASSSTSAGANVLTF. CDR3 DNA sequence: TGTGCCAGCAGCTCCACTAGCGCCGGGGCCAACGTCCTGACTTTC.

The gene calls are TRBV6-5 and TRBJ2-5; 11 bases map to TRBD2. This CDR3 is 15 amino acids long. The trim removed 5 bases at V and 7 bases at J, leaving 9 bases unmatched. The V gene's germline CDR1 is MNHEY and CDR2 SVGAGI. The DNA for the CDR3 is TGTGCCAGCAGTAGCCCCGGGACTAGCGGTGGGACCCAGTACTTC. It is translated as CASSSPGTSGGTQYF.

This chain links TRBV30 with TRBJ2-7; tentative D call: TRBD2 (6 bases). This CDR3 has 12 residues. V lost 1 base and J lost 10, with 14 bases in between. From germline, CDR1 is GTSNPN and CDR2 SVGIG (reference sequence). CDR3 protein: CAWSAPLATQYF. DNA for the CDR3: TGTGCCTGGAGTGCCCCACTAGCTACTCAGTACTTC.

The chain carries TRBV2 and TRBJ2-7; unclear D gene. The CDR3 is made up of 11 amino acids. V was pared by 5 bases and J by 4 bases, with 6 bases between. Germline V gene sequence: CDR1 SNHLY, CDR2 FYNNEI. The CDR3: CASSFRYEQYF. The CDR3 DNA reads TGTGCCAGCAGTTTCCGTTACGAGCAGTACTTC.

The rearrangement uses TRBV9 and TRBJ2-5, with a possible D match to TRBD2 (5 bases). The CDR3 loop spans 17 amino acids. Germline CDR1 is SGDLS and CDR2 is YYNGEE. The V end lost 4 bases, the J end lost 1 base, and 20 bases lay between the germline ends. The CDR3 bases are TGTGCCAGCAGCACCTACTGGACTCTAGGAGGCCAAGAGACCCAGTACTTC. Its protein product is CASSTYWTLGGQETQYF.